This passage covers 2 T cell receptor beta chains from one sample sequenced in a study of blood T cells in healthy people across ages. The second PCR ran roughly 7 to 12 cycles with a sample-barcoded 5' primer and J-beta primers. TCRdb reanalysed the 5' RACE reads using MiXCR and keeps one entry per CDR3 protein. The repertoire holds hundreds of thousands of distinct CDR3 sequences, with under 35% as singletons. The sequenced sample consisted of blood. These receptors originate from a woman at least 80 years old in good health.

This clonotype was seen just once. The rearrangement joins TRBV15 to TRBJ2-1, with D perhaps matching TRBD2 (5 bases). V dropped 3 bases and J dropped 9 bases, with 18 bases sitting between them. The germline V gene encodes CDR1 LNHNV and CDR2 YYDKDF (reference sequence). This CDR3 spans 15 amino acids. CDR3 DNA: TGTGCCACCAGCAGGGCCCCAGGAGGTAGGATTGAGCAGTTCTTC. It yields the protein CATSRAPGGRIEQFF.

This clonotype occurred many times. This sequence joins TRBV20-1 and TRBJ1-5, with D perhaps matching TRBD1 (6 bases). This CDR3 has 16 amino acids. CDR1 is DFQATT, CDR2 SNEGSKA, per germline (reference sequence). V was pared by 2 bases and J by 1 base, with 15 bases between. The CDR3 protein is CSARSRGMPSNQPQHF. The DNA of the CDR3 is TGCAGTGCTAGATCCAGGGGAATGCCAAGCAATCAGCCCCAGCATTTT.